The 23 T cell receptor beta chains given below trace back to one sample, sequenced in a study of T cell responses to AZD1222 COVID-19 vaccine. Clones were read by immunoSEQ multiplex PCR, and TCRdb kept only the in-frame ones, dropping some. The table lists fewer than 130,000 clones, 85% to 95% of them singletons. Sequenced material: peripheral blood, taken on day 0 of AZD1222 vaccination. These receptors all stem from an adult in good health.

This clone appeared once. The J gene is TRBJ1-5, the V gene TRBV2; D call uncertain. V was cut by 6 bases and J by 2 bases, with 5 bases left in between. CDR1 is SNHLY, CDR2 FYNNEI, per germline. This CDR3 has 12 amino acids. In DNA form, the CDR3 reads TGTGCCAGCAGGGAGGGCAATCAGCCCCAGCATTTT. Encoded protein: CASREGNQPQHF.

The J gene is TRBJ1-4, the V gene TRBV6-5; weak D call: TRBD1 (6 bases). The CDR3 runs to 15 residues. Trimming removed 6 bases at V and 9 bases at J, with 20 bases between. Germline loops: CDR1 MNHEY, CDR2 SVGAGI. CDR3 bases: TGTGCCAGCAGCCTACAGGGTGGGGCAAGGAAAAAACTGTTTTTT. Its protein is CASSLQGGARKKLFF.

The chain joins TRBV5-4 to TRBJ1-2; D may be TRBD1 (6 bases). Deletions cut 3 bases from V and 8 bases from J, with 11 bases between. The CDR3 length is 12 residues. Germline CDR1 is SGHNT and CDR2 is YYREEE (reference sequence). The CDR3 here is CASSYREGGYTF. The CDR3 nucleotides are TGTGCCAGCAGCTACAGGGAGGGGGGCTACACCTTC.

The V and J genes are TRBV6-1 and TRBJ1-2; D call uncertain. Germline CDR1 is MNHNS and CDR2 is SASEGT. The CDR3 has 16 residues. The V end was cut by 1 base, the J end by 2 bases, with 14 bases between. CDR3 amino acids: CASSEVPPKGNYGYTF. CDR3 bases: TGTGCCAGCAGTGAAGTCCCCCCGAAGGGAAACTATGGCTACACCTTC.

The table lists this clone with a few counts. The chain employs TRBV10-1 and TRBJ2-7; no clear D gene. Per the germline V gene, CDR1 is WNHNN and CDR2 is SYGVQD (reference sequence). V lost 4 bases and J 6 bases, leaving 10 bases between the germline ends. CDR3 size: 12 residues. The CDR3 nucleotides read TGCGCCAGCAGTGGCGACCGAAGCGAGCAGTACTTC. Translated: CASSGDRSEQYF.

V usage is TRBV18 and J usage is TRBJ2-7; 7 bases align to TRBD1. Germline V gene lookup returns CDR1 KGHSH and CDR2 LQKENI. V lost 5 bases, J lost 0 bases, and 4 bases stayed unmatched. This CDR3 region has 14 residues. CDR3 DNA: TGTGCCAGCTCAGAGACAGGGAGCTCCTACGAGCAGTACTTC. Translation gives CASSETGSSYEQYF.

This chain connects TRBV5-4 to TRBJ2-1, with TRBD1 as a possible D gene (6 bases). From germline, CDR1 is SGHNT and CDR2 YYREEE (reference sequence). Trimming pared 4 bases from V and 13 bases from J, leaving 24 bases between. The CDR3 loop spans 15 amino acids. This chain's CDR3 is CASSPRDQGSMRQFF. CDR3 DNA: TGTGCCAGCAGCCCACGGGACCAGGGGTCGATGCGTCAGTTCTTC. The full variable domain, completed using reference TRBV5-4 and TRBJ2-1, is ETGVTQSPTHLIKTRGQQVTLRCSSQSGHNTVSWYQQALGQGPQFIFQYYREEENGRGNFPPRFSGLQFPNYSSELNVNALELDDSALYLCASSPRDQGSMRQFFGPGTRLTVL.

The rearrangement joins TRBV5-4 to TRBJ1-1, with 7 bases matching TRBD1. The CDR3 has 13 residues. Germline trimming cut 0 bases from V and 11 bases from J; bases unmatched to any gene: 7. Germline V gives CDR1 SGHNT, CDR2 YYREEE (reference sequence). In DNA form, the CDR3 reads TGTGCCAGCAGCTTGGGACAGGGAATCGTGGCTTTCTTT. It is translated as CASSLGQGIVAFF.

This clone was found once. The chain links TRBV5-6 to TRBJ2-7; no clear D gene. CDR3 length: 14 amino acids. Between the trimmed V and J ends, which lost 4 bases and 3 bases, there was a span of 14 bases. In germline, CDR1 is SGHDT, CDR2 YYEEEE. This chain's CDR3 is CASSRKWTNYEQYF. CDR3 nucleotide sequence: TGTGCCAGCAGCAGGAAGTGGACCAACTACGAGCAGTACTTC.

The chain couples TRBV30 to TRBJ2-7, with TRBD2 matching over 7 bases. The CDR3 length is 11 residues. Germline V gene sequence: CDR1 GTSNPN, CDR2 SVGIG (reference sequence). Trimming took 2 bases from V and 7 from J; bases not matched to a gene: 2. CDR3 residues: CAWSRAGEQYF. The CDR3 nucleotides read TGTGCCTGGAGTAGAGCGGGGGAGCAGTACTTC. The full variable domain, completed using reference TRBV30 and TRBJ2-7, is SQTIHQWPATLVQPVGSPLSLECTVEGTSNPNLYWYRQAAGRGLQLLFYSVGIGQISSEVPQNLSASRPQDRQFILSSKKLLLSDSGFYLCAWSRAGEQYFGPGTRLTVT.

This clone was counted between two and nine times. This chain joins TRBV3-1 (or the pseudogene TRBV3-2) and TRBJ2-2, with D unclear. Germline V gene data show CDR1 as LGHDT and CDR2 as YNNKEL (reference sequence). This CDR3 has 14 residues. V lost 5 bases, J lost 0 bases, and 7 bases lay in between. Here the CDR3 reads CASSINSNTGELFF. Here the CDR3 DNA reads TGTGCCAGCAGCATAAATTCGAACACCGGGGAGCTGTTTTTT.

V gene TRBV30 combines with J gene TRBJ2-7, with 10 nucleotides matching TRBD1. Germline V lookup: CDR1 GTSNPN, CDR2 SVGIG (reference sequence). The ends lost 3 bases at V and 5 bases at J; junction bases unmatched: 13. This CDR3 region has 16 residues. The CDR3 coding sequence is TGTGCCTGGAGAGTAAAAATGGGACAGGGGCCCCACGAGCAGTACTTC. Protein product: CAWRVKMGQGPHEQYF.

The chain recombines TRBV30 with TRBJ1-1; maybe TRBD1 (6 bases). Germline V gene sequence: CDR1 GTSNPN, CDR2 SVGIG (reference sequence). Trimming shortened V by 4 bases and J by 4 bases, and 10 bases separated the two germline ends. The CDR3 sequence is 12 residues long. CDR3 in amino acids: CAWTGDGTEAFF. CDR3 sequence (DNA): TGTGCCTGGACAGGGGACGGCACTGAAGCTTTCTTT.

This chain joins TRBV2 and TRBJ1-2; 7 nucleotides line up with TRBD1. The ends lost 4 bases at V and 1 base at J; junction bases unmatched: 6. The CDR3 runs 15 residues. Per germline, CDR1 SNHLY and CDR2 FYNNEI. This chain's CDR3 is CASSGGQSLNYGYTF. In DNA, the CDR3 is TGTGCCAGCAGTGGGGGACAGTCGCTTAACTATGGCTACACCTTC.

This chain connects TRBV9 to TRBJ2-2, with D hard to call. V was shortened by 2 bases and J by 2 bases, with 7 bases between the two germline ends. CDR1 SGDLS and CDR2 YYNGEE come from the germline V gene. This CDR3 is 14 amino acids long. CDR3 coding DNA: TGTGCCAGCAGCGTCCCGGACAACACCGGGGAGCTGTTTTTT. It codes for CASSVPDNTGELFF.

This chain uses TRBV24-1 with TRBJ1-5, with D possibly matching TRBD1 (6 bases). The V end was cut by 4 bases, the J end by 5 bases, with 14 bases between. The CDR3 runs to 15 residues. The germline gives CDR1 KGHDR, CDR2 SFDVKD. CDR3 region: CATSDPDRPHQPQHF. The CDR3 DNA reads as TGTGCCACCAGTGACCCAGACAGGCCCCATCAGCCCCAGCATTTT.

The V call is TRBV15, the J call TRBJ1-2; D call uncertain. Germline CDR1 reads LNHNV; CDR2 reads YYDKDF (reference sequence). The CDR3 has 13 amino acids. Deletions cut 0 bases from V and 6 bases from J, with 8 bases between. This CDR3 reads CATSREQGNGYTF. Here the CDR3 DNA reads TGTGCCACCAGCAGAGAACAAGGAAATGGCTACACCTTC. The full variable domain, its missing parts supplied by reference TRBV15 and TRBJ1-2, is DAMVIQNPRYQVTQFGKPVTLSCSQTLNHNVMYWYQQKSSQAPKLLFHYYDKDFNNEADTPDNFQSRRPNTSFCFLDIRSPGLGDTAMYLCATSREQGNGYTFGSGTRLTVV.

The chain recombines TRBV2 with TRBJ1-1; unclear D gene. The CDR3 length is 13 residues. Germline V gene data show CDR1 as SNHLY and CDR2 as FYNNEI. V was trimmed by 4 bases and J by 0 bases, leaving 6 bases between them. As DNA, the CDR3 is TGTGCCAGCAGTGTGGAAATGAACACTGAAGCTTTCTTT. Protein product: CASSVEMNTEAFF. The whole variable domain, filled in from reference TRBV2 and TRBJ1-1, reads EPEVTQTPSHQVTQMGQEVILRCVPISNHLYFYWYRQILGQKVEFLVSFYNNEISEKSEIFDDQFSVERPDGSNFTLKIRSTKLEDSAMYFCASSVEMNTEAFFGQGTRLTVV.

This clone has a single count. The CDR3 nucleotides are TGCGCCAGCAGCTGGACAGGAAAAAACACTGAAGCTTTCTTT. It codes for CASSWTGKNTEAFF. V gene TRBV5-1 combines with J gene TRBJ1-1; 7 positions match TRBD1. Germline V gives CDR1 SGHRS, CDR2 YFSETQ. J was trimmed by 2 bases and V by 3 bases; bases with no gene match: 4. CDR3 length: 14 amino acids.

The chain combines TRBV5-6 with TRBJ1-2; D is undetermined. The CDR3 runs to 15 residues. CDR1 is SGHDT, CDR2 YYEEEE, per germline. Trimming shortened V by 0 bases and J by 3 bases, and 12 bases separated the two germline ends. CDR3 loop: CASSLVEGVYYGYTF. Written as DNA, the CDR3 is TGTGCCAGCAGCTTGGTGGAGGGTGTCTACTATGGCTACACCTTC.

The rearrangement uses TRBV19 and TRBJ1-2; D gene unclear. Germline V gene sequence: CDR1 LNHDA, CDR2 SQIVND (reference sequence). Trimming pared 3 bases from V and 0 bases from J, leaving 14 bases between. The CDR3 spans 16 residues. CDR3 DNA sequence: TGTGCCAGTAGTATCAAAAGCCGGGGAGCTAACTATGGCTACACCTTC. Translating it yields CASSIKSRGANYGYTF.

V usage is TRBV9 and J usage is TRBJ1-2; a possible D gene is TRBD1 (6 bases). Trimming cost V 3 bases and J 0 bases, with 15 bases left between them. The CDR3 is 16 amino acids. CDR1 and CDR2 (germline): SGDLS, YYNGEE. DNA for the CDR3: TGTGCCAGCAGCGAGGGGGGCCTTGGAGCTAACTATGGCTACACCTTC. This gives the protein CASSEGGLGANYGYTF.

The chain links TRBV6-5 to TRBJ2-2, with TRBD1 identical over 7 bases. V trimming: 7 bases; J trimming: 2 bases; junction bases outside the gene matches: 4. The CDR3 sequence is 14 residues long. Germline lookup yields CDR1 MNHEY and CDR2 SVGAGI. The CDR3 spells CASTGTANTGELFF. In DNA, the CDR3 is TGTGCCAGCACTGGGACAGCAAACACCGGGGAGCTGTTTTTT.